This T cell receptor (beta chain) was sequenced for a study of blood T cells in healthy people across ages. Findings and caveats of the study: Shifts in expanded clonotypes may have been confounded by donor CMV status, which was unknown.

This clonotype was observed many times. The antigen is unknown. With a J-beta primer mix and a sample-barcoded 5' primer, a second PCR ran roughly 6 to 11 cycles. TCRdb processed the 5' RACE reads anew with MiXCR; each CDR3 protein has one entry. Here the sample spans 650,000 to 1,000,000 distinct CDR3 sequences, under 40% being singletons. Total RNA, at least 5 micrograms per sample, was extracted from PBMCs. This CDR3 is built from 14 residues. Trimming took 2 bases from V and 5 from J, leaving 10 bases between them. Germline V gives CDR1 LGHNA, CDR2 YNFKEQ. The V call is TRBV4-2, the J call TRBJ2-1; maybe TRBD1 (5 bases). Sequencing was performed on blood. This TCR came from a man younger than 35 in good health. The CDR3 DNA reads TGTGCCAGCAGCCAAAGTACAGGTAACAATGAGCAGTTCTTC. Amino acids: CASSQSTGNNEQFF.